This T cell receptor (beta chain) was obtained from a study of CD8 T cells in ankylosing spondylitis. Study-wide points: Ankylosing spondylitis blood appeared to be characterized by a TCR beta motif of 7 to 9 highly homologous variants. Reports of some motif variants in reactive arthritis synovial fluid and blood predate this one. Significantly higher representation of disease-linked clones was reported for matched ankylosing spondylitis synovial fluid.

The authors made TCR beta libraries by quantitative 5'-RACE with molecular barcodes. TCRdb called the 5' RACE reads again in MiXCR, with one record for every CDR3 protein. This sample has around 440,000 distinct CDR3 sequences, with 17% found just once. CDR1 SGHTA and CDR2 FQGNSA come from the germline V gene. V dropped 8 bases and J dropped 2 bases, with 10 bases sitting between them. The CDR3 loop spans 12 amino acids. This clonotype showed up many times. What it binds is not known. V usage is TRBV7-2 and J usage is TRBJ2-7, with D perhaps TRBD1 (5 bases). The source material was blood, either unsorted or a sorted T cell fraction (not recorded which). This sequence was found in a male donor with ankylosing spondylitis. The CDR3 loop is CASGHLTYEQYF. DNA for the CDR3: TGTGCCAGCGGACACCTGACCTACGAGCAGTACTTC.